One and the same sample provided the 5 T cell receptor beta chains below, sequenced in a study of T cell repertoires in cytomegalovirus infection. For these receptors, no antigen is known. TCRdb re-called the reads through MiXCR, storing one row per CDR3 protein. This sample carries about 920,000 distinct CDR3 sequences, roughly a third of them seen once, and the ten largest clones take roughly an eighth. The sequences come from cultured CD8+ T cells from PBMCs, collected from culture after CMV antigen stimulation. The receptor source for this set is a human donor in good health (CMV status not recorded). Some clones in this sample may be carry-over from other donors' samples.

This clonotype was seen only a few times. The genes are TRBV5-4 and TRBJ2-1; tentative D call: TRBD2 (6 bases). CDR3 length equals 15 residues. Between the trimmed V and J ends, which lost 0 bases and 7 bases, there was a span of 14 bases. Germline lookup yields CDR1 SGHNT and CDR2 YYREEE (reference sequence). The CDR3: CASSLGGDLGNEQFF. The DNA for the CDR3 is TGTGCCAGCAGCTTGGGCGGGGACCTAGGGAATGAGCAGTTCTTC.

The V and J genes are TRBV6-5 and TRBJ2-3; D unclear. V was clipped by 0 bases and J by 6 bases, with 16 bases between them. CDR3 length equals 16 residues. Germline assignment: CDR1 MNHEY and CDR2 SVGAGI. This chain's CDR3 is CASSYSSSPINDTQYF. The CDR3 DNA reads TGTGCCAGCAGTTACTCGTCATCACCCATTAATGATACGCAGTATTTT.

J is TRBJ2-7 and V is TRBV19, with D unresolved. This CDR3 contains 15 residues. Germline V lookup: CDR1 LNHDA, CDR2 SQIVND (reference sequence). Trimming left V 1 base short and J 4 bases short, with 14 bases between. CDR3 DNA: TGTGCCAGTAGTATAGCACATCGTTTTGTGTACGAGCAGTACTTC. Protein: CASSIAHRFVYEQYF.

The chain employs TRBV7-6 and TRBJ1-2; D is uncertain. CDR3 length equals 14 residues. The germline CDR1 and CDR2 sequences are SGHVS and FNYEAQ. The V gene lost 5 bases and the J gene lost 8 bases, with 18 bases spanning the gap. This CDR3 reads CASSPAGRVNGYTF. As DNA, the CDR3 is TGTGCCAGCAGCCCGGCCGGGAGGGTCAACGGCTACACCTTC. Using reference TRBV7-6 and TRBJ1-2 for the parts outside the CDR3, the full variable domain is GAGVSQSPRYKVTKRGQDVALRCDPISGHVSLYWYRQALGQGPEFLTYFNYEAQQDKSGLPNDRFSAERPEGSISTLTIQRTEQRDSAMYRCASSPAGRVNGYTFGSGTRLTVV.

In this sample, this clonotype turned up a few times. The chain carries TRBV28 and TRBJ2-3; 8 positions match TRBD2. In germline, CDR1 is MDHEN, CDR2 SYDVKM. This CDR3 is 17 amino acids long. V dropped 6 bases and J dropped 6; count of bases not matched to a gene: 17. DNA of the CDR3: TGTGCCAGCAGGGCCGCACGGGCGGGGGGCCGATCGGATACGCAGTATTTT. Its translation is CASRAARAGGRSDTQYF.